The rows below give T cell receptor delta chains drawn from one sample of a study of delta chains in infants with herpesvirus infections. TCRdb re-called the RT-PCR reads via CATT. Of roughly 3,300 delta-chain clones listed, over 25% were seen once; the top ten hold around 8.3%. The sequences come from peripheral blood, collected at time point 3 of longitudinal follow-up. These TCRs come from a human donor who was a Ugandan infant, either HIV-exposed or HIV-unexposed (not recorded which). The CDR3 runs from the conserved cysteine through the conserved F or W. The D gene is left open where the match is weak. Size is stated for part of the rows, as once, few or many counts, or as a class when the clone is expanded.

j_gene: TRDJ1
d_gene: TRDD3
v_gene: TRDV1
abundance: -
CDR3nt: TGTGCTCTTGGGGAACCATGGTTCCTATGGGACTGGGGGATAAGGCCCTACACCGATAAACTCATCTTT
CDR3aa: CALGEPWFLWDWGIRPYTDKLIF

j_gene: TRDJ1
d_gene: -
v_gene: TRDV1
abundance: -
CDR3nt: TGTGCTCTTGGGGCTTCCAAATGCCTTCCTAAGAAGGACTGGGGGCCTCTCCCCGATAAACTCATCTTT
CDR3aa: CALGASKCLPKKDWGPLPDKLIF

j_gene: TRDJ1
d_gene: -
v_gene: TRDV1
abundance: -
CDR3nt: TGTGCTCTTGGGGAACTTCCCCCCTCCCCTCGAACACCCCGATTAGGCACCGATAAACTCATCTTT
CDR3aa: CALGELPPSPRTPRLGTDKLIF

j_gene: TRDJ2
d_gene: TRDD3
v_gene: TRDV2
abundance: -
CDR3nt: TGTGCCTGTGACACCCTACTGGGGGATAAAACTTTGACAGCACAACTCTTCTTT
CDR3aa: CACDTLLGDKTLTAQLFF

j_gene: TRDJ3
d_gene: TRDD3
v_gene: TRDV2
abundance: -
CDR3nt: TGTGCCTGTGACACCGTTTGGGGGATACGCTCCTGGGACACCCGACAGATGTTTTTC
CDR3aa: CACDTVWGIRSWDTRQMFF

j_gene: TRDJ1
d_gene: -
v_gene: TRDV1
abundance: -
CDR3nt: TGTGCTCTTGGGGAACTTAGTCCTTCCGTACTGGGGATCAACACCGATAAACTCATCTTT
CDR3aa: CALGELSPSVLGINTDKLIF

j_gene: TRDJ1
d_gene: -
v_gene: TRDV1
abundance: -
CDR3nt: TGTGCTCTTGGCTCTCCCGTCCTTCGATCGGGTAAACTCATCTTT
CDR3aa: CALGSPVLRSGKLIF

j_gene: TRDJ2
d_gene: -
v_gene: TRDV1
abundance: -
CDR3nt: TGTGCTCTTGGGGAACTGAGGTTCCCTACGTGGCTGGGGCCCGGTATCCGAAAAGGGTTGACAGCACAACTCTTCTTT
CDR3aa: CALGELRFPTWLGPGIRKGLTAQLFF

j_gene: TRDJ1
d_gene: -
v_gene: TRDV1
abundance: -
CDR3nt: TGTGCTCTTGGGGCCCGTTCAGAGTTCCGTTACACCGATAAACTCATCTTT
CDR3aa: CALGARSEFRYTDKLIF

j_gene: TRDJ1
d_gene: TRDD2
v_gene: TRDV2
abundance: -
CDR3nt: TGTGCCTGTGACTCCCGTTCCTACTTCCCTACCATTTACACCGATAAACTCATCTTT
CDR3aa: CACDSRSYFPTIYTDKLIF

j_gene: TRDJ3
d_gene: TRDD3
v_gene: TRDV2
abundance: -
CDR3nt: TGTGCCTGTGACACCTGGGGGATACGGTCCTGGGACACCCGACAGATGTTTTTC
CDR3aa: CACDTWGIRSWDTRQMFF

j_gene: TRDJ2
d_gene: TRDD3
v_gene: TRDV2
abundance: medium-sized
CDR3nt: TGTGCCTGTGACACCGTTGGGGATACGCGGGGAGCACAACTCTTCTTT
CDR3aa: CACDTVGDTRGAQLFF

j_gene: TRDJ1
d_gene: TRDD3
v_gene: TRDV1
abundance: few
CDR3nt: TGTGCTCTTGGGGAAGAAGAAGGTCCTAGCACTGTACTGGGGGACTTCACCGATAAACTCATCTTT
CDR3aa: CALGEEEGPSTVLGDFTDKLIF

j_gene: TRDJ3
d_gene: -
v_gene: TRDV2
abundance: -
CDR3nt: TGTGCCTGTGACAACGTACTGGGCTCCTGGGACACCCAACAGATGTTTTTC
CDR3aa: CACDNVLGSWDTQQMFF

j_gene: TRDJ1
d_gene: TRDD3
v_gene: TRDV1
abundance: few
CDR3nt: TGTGCTCTTGGGGATGATACTGGGGGACCTTACACCGATAAACTCATCTTT
CDR3aa: CALGDDTGGPYTDKLIF

j_gene: TRDJ1
d_gene: -
v_gene: TRDV1
abundance: few
CDR3nt: TGTGCTCTTGGGGAACTTGCAGGCCCGAATAAACTCATCTTT
CDR3aa: CALGELAGPNKLIF

j_gene: TRDJ1
d_gene: -
v_gene: TRDV1
abundance: -
CDR3nt: TGTGCTCTTGGGGGCCCTACTACCTTGGGGGGGCACACCGATAAACTCATCTTT
CDR3aa: CALGGPTTLGGHTDKLIF

j_gene: TRDJ1
d_gene: TRDD3
v_gene: TRDV1
abundance: -
CDR3nt: TGTGCTCTTGGGGAACTTCGCCTCCTACGCGTCCTGCTGGGGGATACGCCGCCTTACACCGATAAACTCATCTTT
CDR3aa: CALGELRLLRVLLGDTPPYTDKLIF

j_gene: TRDJ1
d_gene: TRDD3
v_gene: TRDV1
abundance: -
CDR3nt: TGTGCTCTTGGGGCCCCCGCCAACTGGGGGATACATGGGGGCACCGATAAACTCATCTTT
CDR3aa: CALGAPANWGIHGGTDKLIF

j_gene: TRDJ1
d_gene: -
v_gene: TRDV1
abundance: few
CDR3nt: TGTGCTCTTGGGGAACTAGTCCCATACAGCACAGATAAACTCATCTTT
CDR3aa: CALGELVPYSTDKLIF

j_gene: TRDJ3
d_gene: -
v_gene: TRDV2
abundance: once
CDR3nt: TGTGCCTGTGACAATACCGGGGGGTCAAGCTCCTGGGACACCCGACAGATGTTTTTC
CDR3aa: CACDNTGGSSSWDTRQMFF

j_gene: TRDJ1
d_gene: TRDD3
v_gene: TRDV1
abundance: few
CDR3nt: TGTGCTCTTGGGGACCCTTCCTCCTTACTGGGGGATGGTGGTGCCGATAAACTCATCTTT
CDR3aa: CALGDPSSLLGDGGADKLIF

j_gene: TRDJ1
d_gene: TRDD3
v_gene: TRDV2
abundance: few
CDR3nt: TGTGCCTGTGACATACTGGGGGATACGAGGGCCGATAAACTCATCTTT
CDR3aa: CACDILGDTRADKLIF

j_gene: TRDJ1
d_gene: TRDD3
v_gene: TRDV1
abundance: -
CDR3nt: TGTGCTCTTGGGGAACTATCGGGTAACGGCGAACTGGGGGATACGAAACTCATCTTT
CDR3aa: CALGELSGNGELGDTKLIF

j_gene: TRDJ1
d_gene: -
v_gene: TRAV29/DV5
abundance: few
CDR3nt: TGTGCAGCAAGTAAGCTAAAGAAGGGGATTTACACCGATAAACTCATCTTT
CDR3aa: CAASKLKKGIYTDKLIF

j_gene: TRDJ1
d_gene: TRDD3
v_gene: TRDV1
abundance: -
CDR3nt: TGTGCTCTTGGGGAACTCTCTCTGCTTACTGGGGGATGGAAGGACACCGATAAACTCATCTTT
CDR3aa: CALGELSLLTGGWKDTDKLIF

j_gene: TRDJ1
d_gene: -
v_gene: TRDV3
abundance: -
CDR3nt: TGTGCACTCTGGGGCAGCACGGGGTGTAAACTCATCTTT
CDR3aa: CALWGSTGCKLIF

j_gene: TRDJ1
d_gene: -
v_gene: TRDV1
abundance: medium-sized
CDR3nt: TGTGCTCTTGGGGTCTGCTCATACACCGATAAACTCATCTTT
CDR3aa: CALGVCSYTDKLIF

j_gene: TRDJ3
d_gene: TRDD3
v_gene: TRDV2
abundance: few
CDR3nt: TGTGCCTGTGACACCGTGGAGGTTACTGGGGGATTTGCCCGGGACACCCGACAGATGTTTTTC
CDR3aa: CACDTVEVTGGFARDTRQMFF

j_gene: TRDJ1
d_gene: TRDD3
v_gene: TRDV1
abundance: few
CDR3nt: TGTGCTCTTGGGTCTGGCTCTGGGGGATACCGGGCTGGTAAACTCATCTTT
CDR3aa: CALGSGSGGYRAGKLIF

j_gene: TRDJ1
d_gene: -
v_gene: TRDV3
abundance: medium-sized
CDR3nt: TGTGCCTTGGGCTTTCTCGTACTGGGCGCCAATCGGACCGATAAACTCATCTTT
CDR3aa: CALGFLVLGANRTDKLIF

j_gene: TRDJ1
d_gene: TRDD3
v_gene: TRAV36/DV7
abundance: -
CDR3nt: TGTGCTGTGGAGGCTACGGGGGATACGGCTGTAGGACTCATCTTT
CDR3aa: CAVEATGDTAVGLIF